A selection of T cell receptor beta chains follows, all from one sample in a study of PD-L1 blockade in urothelial cancer. Clones were read by immunoSEQ multiplex PCR, and TCRdb kept only the in-frame ones, dropping some. In the table there are about 49,000 clones, 87% of which are singletons. Sequences were derived from PBMCs, sampled around atezolizumab (anti-PD-L1) treatment. The receptor source for this set is a man aged 55 to 69 with urothelial cancer. The CDR3 runs from the conserved cysteine through the conserved F or W. Fields, in order: D gene, CDR3 length, J gene, clone size, V gene, CDR3 protein, CDR3 DNA. The D gene is left open where the match is weak. Expanded clones are given a class, and other clones once, few, many or no size at all.

TRBD2	13	TRBJ2-5	NA	TRBV2	CASRRGYQETQYF	TGTGCCAGCAGGCGGGGGTACCAAGAGACCCAGTACTTC
TRBD1	16	TRBJ1-1	NA	TRBV30	CAWSVLGTGWDTEAFF	TGTGCCTGGAGTGTCCTCGGGACAGGGTGGGACACTGAAGCTTTCTTT
TRBD2	17	TRBJ2-2	NA	TRBV7-9	CASRNRLAGVGTGELFF	TGTGCCAGCAGAAATCGACTAGCGGGGGTAGGGACCGGGGAGCTGTTTTTT
NA	14	TRBJ1-2	NA	TRBV5-8	CASSLAGRGVGYTF	TGTGCCAGCAGCTTGGCGGGGAGGGGTGTTGGCTACACCTTC
NA	16	TRBJ2-6	NA	TRBV7-2	CASSGRGYSGANVLTF	TGTGCCAGCAGCGGGAGGGGGTACTCTGGGGCCAACGTCCTGACTTTC
NA	13	TRBJ1-5	NA	TRBV7-2	CASSPQGNQPQHF	TGTGCCAGCAGTCCACAGGGAAATCAGCCCCAGCATTTT
TRBD1	13	TRBJ1-2	NA	TRBV6-5	CASRRTGGYGYTF	TGTGCCAGCAGACGCACAGGGGGCTATGGCTACACCTTC
TRBD2	14	TRBJ2-7	NA	TRBV4-1	CASSQGRGDYEQYF	TGCGCCAGCAGCCAAGGGCGGGGGGACTACGAGCAGTACTTC
TRBD2	17	TRBJ2-1	once	TRBV10-1	CASSESRRSGENNEQFF	TGCGCCAGCAGTGAGTCTCGGAGGAGCGGGGAGAACAATGAGCAGTTCTTC
NA	15	TRBJ1-5	NA	TRBV19	CASSMSPGLGQPQHF	TGTGCCAGTAGTATGTCCCCAGGGTTAGGTCAGCCCCAGCATTTT
NA	16	TRBJ2-1	NA	TRBV10-1	CASSEARASTYNEQFF	TGCGCCAGCAGTGAGGCGCGGGCGAGCACCTACAATGAGCAGTTCTTC
NA	15	TRBJ1-1	NA	TRBV2	CASSSPGQMNTEAFF	TGTGCCAGCAGTTCACCGGGACAAATGAACACTGAAGCTTTCTTT